The 3 T cell receptor beta chains below come from one sample, sequenced in a study of vaccination and CD4 T cells after COVID-19. This sample's treatment: roughly ten-day PBMC culture with coronavirus spike peptide pools or control peptides (ViraFEST assay). Sequencing of DNA taken from cultured CD4+ T cells relied on the Oncomine TCR Beta short-read assay. From the PCR reads, TCRdb called clonotypes with MiXCR, one entry per CDR3 protein. The sample comprises 21,000 or so distinct CDR3 sequences, around 43% of which are singletons, and roughly an eighth rests with the top ten. Antigen specificity for these receptors is unknown. Input material: CD4+ T cells from blood, cultured in vitro. Receptor source: a human donor who had recovered from COVID-19.

The J gene is TRBJ2-7, the V gene TRBV20-1; D is possibly TRBD1 (5 bases). Per the germline V gene, CDR1 is DFQATT and CDR2 is SNEGSKA (reference sequence). The CDR3 extends over 12 amino acids. As DNA, the CDR3 is TGCAGGGCCTCAGGAAGGGGATACGAGCAGTACTTC. Translation: CRASGRGYEQYF.

The table lists this clonotype with a few counts. The V call is TRBV20-1, the J call TRBJ2-5, with D uncertain. The germline V and J ends were trimmed by 3 bases and 6 bases, with 11 bases remaining between them. Germline assignment: CDR1 DFQATT and CDR2 SNEGSKA (reference sequence). This CDR3 is 12 amino acids long. In nucleotides, the CDR3 is TGCAGTGCTAGTCCTAGTCAGCAGACCCAGTACTTC. Translated: CSASPSQQTQYF.

The genes are TRBV28 and TRBJ2-4; tentative D call: TRBD2 (7 bases). CDR3 length: 16 amino acids. The germline V and J ends were trimmed by 2 bases and 3 bases, with 14 bases remaining between them. CDR1 MDHEN and CDR2 SYDVKM come from the germline V gene. CDR3 nucleotide sequence: TGTGCCAGCAGTTTAGGGGGGGCGCGGGGCAAAAACATTCAGTACTTC. Protein sequence: CASSLGGARGKNIQYF.